Each of the 5 T cell receptor beta chains below was sequenced from the same sample in a study of blood T cells in healthy people across ages. Combining a sample-barcoded 5' primer with a J-beta primer mix, a second PCR ran for roughly 7 to 12 cycles. MiXCR, applied by TCRdb to the 5' RACE reads, yields one record per CDR3 protein. The sample carries 720,000 or so distinct CDR3 sequences, over 40% recorded once. Sequencing was performed on blood. These receptors were obtained from an elderly man in good health.

This clonotype was counted ten times or more. The chain is built from TRBV29-1 and TRBJ2-1, with 9 bases matching TRBD2. This CDR3 region has 15 residues. V gave up 8 bases and J gave up 7 bases; unmatched junction bases: 15. The germline CDR1 and CDR2 sequences are SQVTM and ANQGSEA. CDR3 loop: CSSKPGLAGRNEQFF. As DNA, the CDR3 is TGCAGCTCCAAACCGGGGCTAGCGGGGAGGAATGAGCAGTTCTTC.

The genes are TRBV6-5 and TRBJ2-1; the D gene is possibly TRBD2 (5 bases). Looked up from germline, CDR1 is MNHEY and CDR2 is SVGAGI. Trimming took off 6 bases at V and 6 bases at J, with 12 bases between the two ends. The CDR3 has 13 amino acids. The CDR3 here is CASSPIEGNEQFF. The CDR3 region has the DNA TGTGCCAGCAGCCCAATCGAGGGCAATGAGCAGTTCTTC.

This clonotype was seen only a few times. The J gene is TRBJ2-7, the V gene TRBV5-6, with D perhaps matching TRBD1 or TRBD2 (5 bases each). The CDR3 totals 17 residues. Germline V gives CDR1 SGHDT, CDR2 YYEEEE. The ends were cut back, 4 bases at V and 0 bases at J, with 20 bases in the middle. CDR3 nucleotide sequence: TGTGCCAGCAGCCCCCTGTTGGGGGAGCATATCTCCTACGAGCAGTACTTC. It yields the protein CASSPLLGEHISYEQYF.

The chain carries TRBV10-3 and TRBJ1-6; 10 bases agree with TRBD1. V gave up 2 bases and J gave up 7 bases; unmatched junction bases: 2. This CDR3 is 15 amino acids long. Germline V gene sequence: CDR1 ENHRY, CDR2 SYGVKD. CDR3 sequence (DNA): TGTGCCATCAGTGAGGGGGACAGGGGCAATTCACCCCTCCACTTT. Its protein product is CAISEGDRGNSPLHF.

This chain joins TRBV29-1 and TRBJ1-4; 10 positions match TRBD1. This CDR3 region has 16 residues. The V segment lost 0 bases and the J segment 3 bases; nucleotides outside the gene matches: 4. The germline CDR1 and CDR2 sequences are SQVTM and ANQGSEA. The CDR3 region is CSVEDWGTGANEKLFF. The CDR3 DNA reads TGCAGCGTTGAAGATTGGGGGACAGGGGCTAATGAAAAACTGTTTTTT. Based on the CDR3 plus reference TRBV29-1 and TRBJ1-4, the full variable domain is SAVISQKPSRDICQRGTSLTIQCQVDSQVTMMFWYRQQPGQSLTLIATANQGSEATYESGFVIDKFPISRPNLTFSTLTVSNMSPEDSSIYLCSVEDWGTGANEKLFFGSGTQLSVL.